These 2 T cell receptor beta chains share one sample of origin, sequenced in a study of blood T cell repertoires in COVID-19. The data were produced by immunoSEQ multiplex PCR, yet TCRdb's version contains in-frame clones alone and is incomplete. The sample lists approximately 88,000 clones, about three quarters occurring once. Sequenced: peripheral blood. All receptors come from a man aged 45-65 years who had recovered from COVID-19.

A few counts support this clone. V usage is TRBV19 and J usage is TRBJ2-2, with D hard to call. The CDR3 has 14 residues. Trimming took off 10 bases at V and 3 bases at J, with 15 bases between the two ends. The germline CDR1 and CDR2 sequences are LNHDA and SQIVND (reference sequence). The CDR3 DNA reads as TGTGCCACCCGACTGGTCGATTACACCGGGGAGCTGTTTTTT. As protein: CATRLVDYTGELFF.

CDR3 in amino acids: CATSSQAEETQYF. The CDR3, as DNA: TGTGCCACCAGCAGTCAGGCAGAAGAGACCCAGTACTTC. This rearrangement joins TRBV15 to TRBJ2-5; D not resolved. The V end lost 3 bases, the J end lost 3 bases, and 8 bases lay between the germline ends. The CDR3 has 13 residues. Germline V gene lookup returns CDR1 LNHNV and CDR2 YYDKDF (reference sequence).